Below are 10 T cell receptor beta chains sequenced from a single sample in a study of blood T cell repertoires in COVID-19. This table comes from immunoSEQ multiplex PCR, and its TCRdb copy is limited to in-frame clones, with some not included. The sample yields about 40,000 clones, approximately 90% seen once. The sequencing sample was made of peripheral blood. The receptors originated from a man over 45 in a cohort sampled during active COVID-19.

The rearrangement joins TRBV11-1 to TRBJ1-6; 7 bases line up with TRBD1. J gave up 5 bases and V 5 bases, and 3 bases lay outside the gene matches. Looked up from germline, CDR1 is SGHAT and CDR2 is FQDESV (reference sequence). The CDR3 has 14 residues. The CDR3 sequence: CASSSRGNNSPLHF. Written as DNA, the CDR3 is TGTGCCAGCAGCAGCAGGGGGAATAATTCACCCCTCCACTTT.

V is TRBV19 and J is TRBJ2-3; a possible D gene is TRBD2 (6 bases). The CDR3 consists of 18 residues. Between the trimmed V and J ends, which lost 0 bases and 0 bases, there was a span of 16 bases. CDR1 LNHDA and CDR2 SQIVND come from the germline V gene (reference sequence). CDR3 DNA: TGTGCCAGTAGTATAGATGGGCTAGCGTGGACTAGCACAGATACGCAGTATTTT. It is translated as CASSIDGLAWTSTDTQYF. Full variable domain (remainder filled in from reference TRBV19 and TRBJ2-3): DGGITQSPKYLFRKEGQNVTLSCEQNLNHDAMYWYRQDPGQGLRLIYYSQIVNDFQKGDIAEGYSVSREKKESFPLTVTSAQKNPTAFYLCASSIDGLAWTSTDTQYFGPGTRLTVL.

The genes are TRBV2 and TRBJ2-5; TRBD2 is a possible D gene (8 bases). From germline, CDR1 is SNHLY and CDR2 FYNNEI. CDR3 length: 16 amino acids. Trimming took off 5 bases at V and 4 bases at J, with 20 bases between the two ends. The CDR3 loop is CASSTPRGAGGETQYF. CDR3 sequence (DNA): TGTGCCAGCAGTACCCCCAGGGGGGCGGGGGGAGAGACCCAGTACTTC.

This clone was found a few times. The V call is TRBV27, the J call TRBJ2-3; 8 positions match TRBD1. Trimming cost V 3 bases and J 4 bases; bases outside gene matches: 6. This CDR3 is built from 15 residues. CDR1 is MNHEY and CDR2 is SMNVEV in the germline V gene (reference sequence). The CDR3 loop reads CASSLEQGEADTQYF. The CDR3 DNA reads TGTGCCAGCAGTTTGGAACAGGGGGAGGCAGATACGCAGTATTTT.

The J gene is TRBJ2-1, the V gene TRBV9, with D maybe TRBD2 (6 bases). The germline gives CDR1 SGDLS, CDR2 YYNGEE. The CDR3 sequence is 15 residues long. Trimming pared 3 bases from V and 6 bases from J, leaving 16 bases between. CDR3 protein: CASSGLGLPSNEQFF. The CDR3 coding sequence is TGTGCCAGCAGCGGCCTAGGACTACCCTCCAATGAGCAGTTCTTC.

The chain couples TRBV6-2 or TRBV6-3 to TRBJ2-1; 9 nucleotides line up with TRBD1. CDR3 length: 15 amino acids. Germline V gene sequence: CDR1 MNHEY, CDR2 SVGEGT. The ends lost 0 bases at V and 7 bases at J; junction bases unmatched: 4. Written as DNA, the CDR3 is TGTGCCAGCAGTTACTCGGGACAGGGAGAAAATGAGCAGTTCTTC. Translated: CASSYSGQGENEQFF.

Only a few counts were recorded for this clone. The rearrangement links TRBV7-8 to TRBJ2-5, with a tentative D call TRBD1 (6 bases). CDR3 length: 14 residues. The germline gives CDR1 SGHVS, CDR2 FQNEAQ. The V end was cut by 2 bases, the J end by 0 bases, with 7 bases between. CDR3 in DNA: TGTGCCAGCAGCTTAAGGGGGTACCAAGAGACCCAGTACTTC. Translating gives CASSLRGYQETQYF.

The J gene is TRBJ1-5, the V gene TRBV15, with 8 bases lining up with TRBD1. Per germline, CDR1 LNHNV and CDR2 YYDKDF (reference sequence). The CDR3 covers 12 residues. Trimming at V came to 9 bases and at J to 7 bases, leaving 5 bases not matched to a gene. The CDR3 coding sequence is TGTGCCACTGCGACAGGGGACCAGCCCCAGCATTTT. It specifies CATATGDQPQHF.

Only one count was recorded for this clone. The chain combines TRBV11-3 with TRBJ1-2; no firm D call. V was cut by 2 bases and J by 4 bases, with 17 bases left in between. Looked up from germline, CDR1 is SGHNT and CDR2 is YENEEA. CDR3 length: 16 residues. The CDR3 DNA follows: TGTGCCAGCAGCTTAAGCCCGGAGGGCTGGGGCTATGGCTACACCTTC. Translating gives CASSLSPEGWGYGYTF. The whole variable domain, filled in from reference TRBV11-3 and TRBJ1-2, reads EAGVVQSPRYKIIEKKQPVAFWCNPISGHNTLYWYLQNLGQGPELLIRYENEEAVDDSQLPKDRFSAERLKGVDSTLKIQPAELGDSAVYLCASSLSPEGWGYGYTFGSGTRLTVV.

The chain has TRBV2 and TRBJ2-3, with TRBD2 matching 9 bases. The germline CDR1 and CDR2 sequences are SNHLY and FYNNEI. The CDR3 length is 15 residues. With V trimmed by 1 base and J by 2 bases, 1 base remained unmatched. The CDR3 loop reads CASSEERGDTDTQYF. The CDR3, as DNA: TGTGCCAGCAGTGAAGAGCGGGGGGACACAGATACGCAGTATTTT.